Each of the 2 T cell receptor beta chains below was sequenced from the same sample in a study of blood T cells in healthy people across ages. Through a sample-barcoded 5' primer and a J-beta primer mix, a second PCR was run for about 7 to 12 cycles. TCRdb re-called the 5' RACE reads with MiXCR, one entry per CDR3 protein. This sample has 600,000 or so distinct CDR3 sequences; roughly 31% occur once, and the top ten carry more than 15%. The sequenced material came from blood. The receptor set was obtained from a woman older than 75 in good health.

There are many counts of this clonotype. This chain joins TRBV6-5 and TRBJ1-1; D possibly corresponds to TRBD1 (6 bases). Between the trimmed V and J ends, which lost 2 bases and 2 bases, there was a span of 15 bases. The CDR3 spans 16 residues. The germline CDR1 and CDR2 sequences are MNHEY and SVGAGI. CDR3 sequence: CASSYLGHSPNTEAFF. Written as DNA, the CDR3 is TGTGCCAGCAGTTACCTGGGACATTCGCCTAACACTGAAGCTTTCTTT.

In this sample, this clonotype turned up a few times. The CDR3 nucleotides read TGTGCCAGTAGTATTACGGGGTTGAGTGAGCAGTTCTTC. It yields the protein CASSITGLSEQFF. V gene TRBV19 combines with J gene TRBJ2-1, with D maybe TRBD2 (5 bases). Germline loops: CDR1 LNHDA, CDR2 SQIVND (reference sequence). The CDR3 totals 13 residues. Trimming took 3 bases from V and 9 from J, leaving 12 bases between them.